The clone carrying this T cell receptor beta chain was observed at least ten times. This sample was included in a study of molecular identifiers for immune sequencing clone quantification. Trimming removed 0 bases at V and 6 bases at J, with 6 bases between. The CDR3 totals 13 residues. Looked up from germline, CDR1 is LNHDA and CDR2 is SQIVND (reference sequence). TCRdb redid the calling of the PCR reads with MiXCR, one entry per CDR3 protein. In the table there are just under 650,000 distinct CDR3 sequences, roughly 21% of which are singletons. The specimen was naive CD8+ T cells from blood, with Jurkat cell RNA spiked in. Regarding subset: FACS-sorted CD8+CD4-CCR7+CD45RA+ naive T cells. The receptor was derived from a human donor in good health. Some libraries in this study had Jurkat cell RNA spiked in. This chain joins TRBV19 and TRBJ1-5, with D unresolved. In DNA form, the CDR3 reads TGTGCCAGTAGTATAGACTTGCGTCAGCCCCAGCATTTT. Its protein is CASSIDLRQPQHF.